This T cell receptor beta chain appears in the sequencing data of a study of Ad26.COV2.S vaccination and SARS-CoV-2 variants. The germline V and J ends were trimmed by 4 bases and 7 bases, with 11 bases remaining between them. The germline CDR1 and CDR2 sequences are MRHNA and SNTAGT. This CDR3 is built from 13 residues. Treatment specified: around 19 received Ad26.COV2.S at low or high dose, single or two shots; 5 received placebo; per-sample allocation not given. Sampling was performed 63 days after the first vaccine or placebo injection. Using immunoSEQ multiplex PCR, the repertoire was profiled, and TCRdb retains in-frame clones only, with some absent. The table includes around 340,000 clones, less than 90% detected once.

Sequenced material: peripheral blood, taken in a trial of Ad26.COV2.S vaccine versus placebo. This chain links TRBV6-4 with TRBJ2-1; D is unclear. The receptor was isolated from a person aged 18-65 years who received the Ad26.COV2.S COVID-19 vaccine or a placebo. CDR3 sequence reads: CASSGSLGNEQFF. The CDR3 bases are TGTGCCAGCAGTGGAAGCTTGGGAAATGAGCAGTTCTTC.